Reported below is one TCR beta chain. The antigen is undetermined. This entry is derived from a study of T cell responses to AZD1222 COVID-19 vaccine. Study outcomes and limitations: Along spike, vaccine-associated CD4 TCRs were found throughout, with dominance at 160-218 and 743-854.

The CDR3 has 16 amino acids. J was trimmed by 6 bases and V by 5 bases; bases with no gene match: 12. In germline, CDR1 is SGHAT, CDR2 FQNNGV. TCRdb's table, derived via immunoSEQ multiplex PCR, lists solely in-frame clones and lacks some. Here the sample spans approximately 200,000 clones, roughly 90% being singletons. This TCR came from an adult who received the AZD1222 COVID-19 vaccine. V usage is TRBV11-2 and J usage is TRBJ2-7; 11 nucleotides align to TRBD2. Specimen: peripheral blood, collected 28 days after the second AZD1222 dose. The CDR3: CASSLLPLAGASEQYF. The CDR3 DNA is TGTGCCAGCAGCCTATTACCACTAGCGGGAGCGTCCGAGCAGTACTTC.